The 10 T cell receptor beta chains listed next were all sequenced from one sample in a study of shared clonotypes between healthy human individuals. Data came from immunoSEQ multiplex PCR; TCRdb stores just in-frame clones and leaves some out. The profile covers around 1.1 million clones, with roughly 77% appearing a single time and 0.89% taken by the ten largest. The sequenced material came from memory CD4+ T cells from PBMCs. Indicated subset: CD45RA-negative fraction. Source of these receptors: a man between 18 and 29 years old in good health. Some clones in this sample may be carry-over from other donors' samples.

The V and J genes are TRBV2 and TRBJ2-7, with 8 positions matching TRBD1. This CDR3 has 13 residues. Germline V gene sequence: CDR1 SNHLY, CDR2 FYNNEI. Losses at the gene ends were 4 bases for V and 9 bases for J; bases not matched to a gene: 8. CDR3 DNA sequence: TGTGCCAGCAGTGGGGACAGGTCTTCTCGGCAGTACTTC. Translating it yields CASSGDRSSRQYF.

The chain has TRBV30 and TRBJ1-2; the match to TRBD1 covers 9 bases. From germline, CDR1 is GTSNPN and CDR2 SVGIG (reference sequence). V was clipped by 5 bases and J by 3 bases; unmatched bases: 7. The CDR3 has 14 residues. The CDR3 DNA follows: TGTGCCTGGTCTAACAGGGGGCAGTACTATGGCTACACCTTC. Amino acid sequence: CAWSNRGQYYGYTF. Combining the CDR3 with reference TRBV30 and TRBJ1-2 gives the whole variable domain SQTIHQWPATLVQPVGSPLSLECTVEGTSNPNLYWYRQAAGRGLQLLFYSVGIGQISSEVPQNLSASRPQDRQFILSSKKLLLSDSGFYLCAWSNRGQYYGYTFGSGTRLTVV.

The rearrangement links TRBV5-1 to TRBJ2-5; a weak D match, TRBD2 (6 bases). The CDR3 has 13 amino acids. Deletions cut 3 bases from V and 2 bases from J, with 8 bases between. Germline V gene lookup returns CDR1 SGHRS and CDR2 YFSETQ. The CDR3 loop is CASSSGLQETQYF. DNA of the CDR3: TGCGCCAGCAGCTCTGGACTACAAGAGACCCAGTACTTC.

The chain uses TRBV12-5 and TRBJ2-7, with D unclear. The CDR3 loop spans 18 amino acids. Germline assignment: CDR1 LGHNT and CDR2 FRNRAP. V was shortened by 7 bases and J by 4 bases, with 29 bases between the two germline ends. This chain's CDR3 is CASEPPPVTGPCLYEQYF. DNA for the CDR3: TGTGCTAGTGAACCCCCCCCCGTGACCGGGCCGTGCTTATACGAGCAGTACTTC.

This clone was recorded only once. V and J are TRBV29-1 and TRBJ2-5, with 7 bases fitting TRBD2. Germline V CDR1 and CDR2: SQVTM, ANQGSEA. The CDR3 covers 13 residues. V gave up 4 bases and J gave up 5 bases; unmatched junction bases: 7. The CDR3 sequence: CSVGEGPGETQYF. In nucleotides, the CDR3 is TGCAGCGTTGGGGAGGGCCCGGGGGAGACCCAGTACTTC.

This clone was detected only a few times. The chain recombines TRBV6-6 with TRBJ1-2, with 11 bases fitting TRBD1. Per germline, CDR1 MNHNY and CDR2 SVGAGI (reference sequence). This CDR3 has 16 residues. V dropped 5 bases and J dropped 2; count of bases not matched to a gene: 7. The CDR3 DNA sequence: TGTGCCAGCAGTACACCGGGACAGGGGGGAAACTATGGCTACACCTTC. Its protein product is CASSTPGQGGNYGYTF.

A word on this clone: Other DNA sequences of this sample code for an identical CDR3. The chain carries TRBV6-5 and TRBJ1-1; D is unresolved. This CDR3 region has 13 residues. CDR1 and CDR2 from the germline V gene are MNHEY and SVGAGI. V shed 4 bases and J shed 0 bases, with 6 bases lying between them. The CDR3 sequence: CASSSTVNTEAFF. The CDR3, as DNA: TGTGCCAGCAGTTCCACAGTGAACACTGAAGCTTTCTTT.

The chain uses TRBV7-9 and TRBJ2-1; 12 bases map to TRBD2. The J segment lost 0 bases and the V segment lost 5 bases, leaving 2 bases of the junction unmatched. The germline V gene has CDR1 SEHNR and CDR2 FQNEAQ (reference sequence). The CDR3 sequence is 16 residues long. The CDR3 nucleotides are TGTGCCAGCAGCCCGGGACTAGCGGGCTCCTACAATGAGCAGTTCTTC. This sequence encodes CASSPGLAGSYNEQFF.

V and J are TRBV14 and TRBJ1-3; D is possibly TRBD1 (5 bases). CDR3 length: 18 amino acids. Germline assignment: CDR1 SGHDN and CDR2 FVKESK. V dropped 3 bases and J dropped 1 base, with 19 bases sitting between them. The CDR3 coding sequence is TGTGCCAGCAGCCAGGGGCTAGGGCGACGGCGATCTGGAAACACCATATATTTT. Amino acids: CASSQGLGRRRSGNTIYF.

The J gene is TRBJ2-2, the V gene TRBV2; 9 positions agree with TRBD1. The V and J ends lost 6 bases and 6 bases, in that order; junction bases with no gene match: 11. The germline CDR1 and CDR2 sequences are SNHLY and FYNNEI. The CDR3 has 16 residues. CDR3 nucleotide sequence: TGTGCCAGCAGGCTCCCGGGACAGGGAACGGCCGGGGAGCTGTTTTTT. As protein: CASRLPGQGTAGELFF. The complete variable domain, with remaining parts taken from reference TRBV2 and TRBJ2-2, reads EPEVTQTPSHQVTQMGQEVILRCVPISNHLYFYWYRQILGQKVEFLVSFYNNEISEKSEIFDDQFSVERPDGSNFTLKIRSTKLEDSAMYFCASRLPGQGTAGELFFGEGSRLTVL.